This TCR beta chain is from a study of Graves' ophthalmopathy and Graves' hyperthyroidism. Whole-study findings and limits: In separating ophthalmopathy from stable hyperthyroidism, a 13-signature model achieved 87.88% sensitivity and nearly 84% specificity. This model predicted ophthalmopathy progression (sensitivity approximately 68%, specificity about 73%).

This CDR3 has 20 residues. V lost 5 bases, J lost 0 bases, and 23 bases lay in between. Germline V gene data show CDR1 as SGHVS and CDR2 as FQNEAQ. Of note for this clonotype: The antigen is not known.

Transcripts of RNA were the source for amplifying TCR beta CDR3 regions. The first-round RT-PCR employed HTBI primers together with the Qiagen OneStep RT-PCR kit. A multiplex PCR was then performed as the second round. TCRdb fed the multiplex PCR reads into MiXCR, producing one record per CDR3 protein. The data show 450,000 to 600,000 distinct CDR3 sequences, approximately 35% seen once. The authors enrolled newly diagnosed hyperthyroidism patients aged 18 to 65 with under 2 months' duration. Diagnosis used clinical symptoms, serum thyroxine, TRAb, thyroid ultrasound and orbital computed tomography.

This TCR was sampled from an adult man with Graves' hyperthyroidism. The V gene is TRBV7-8, the J gene TRBJ2-6, with a possible D match to TRBD2 (7 bases). The sample comprised peripheral blood or thyroid tissue (not recorded which). The CDR3 loop is CASSPGGGAGPHSGANVLTF. The DNA for the CDR3 is TGTGCCAGCAGCCCCGGAGGGGGGGCAGGGCCCCACTCTGGGGCCAACGTCCTGACTTTC.